The rows below give T cell receptor beta chains drawn from one sample of a study of blood T cell repertoires in COVID-19. Only in-frame clones appear in the TCRdb table, and some are missing; sequencing was by immunoSEQ multiplex PCR. The repertoire has tens of thousands of clones, 65% to 80% of them found once; the top ten carry less than 20%. The sample was peripheral blood. The receptors were gathered from a woman of 80 years or more with active or convalescent COVID-19. Both conserved end residues are trimmed from each CDR3. Where a row states a size, it is once, few, many or the class of an expanded clone; other rows omit it.

clone_size,cdr3_length,j_call,v_call,cdr3_aa
NA,14,TRBJ2-2,TRBV4-2,ASSPRGGPNTGELF
NA,13,TRBJ1-5,TRBV6-5,ASRRSLDGNQPQH
once,14,TRBJ1-1,TRBV29-1,SSKRGDTGGLAEAF
NA,12,TRBJ2-6,TRBV5-6,ASRGGSGANVLT
few,11,TRBJ1-4,TRBV2,ASNRSPDRELF
NA,13,TRBJ2-2,TRBV15,ATSRARGETGELF
NA,12,TRBJ1-2,TRBV27,ASSLSQGAYGYT
NA,13,TRBJ2-4,TRBV11-2,ASSGGQSGKNIQY
NA,10,TRBJ1-2,TRBV3-1/TRBV3-2,ASSQWRAGYT
NA,12,TRBJ1-2,TRBV5-6,ASSNRGNDYGYT
NA,17,TRBJ2-7,TRBV11-2,ASSFTGTSGGLLSYEQY
NA,12,TRBJ2-5,TRBV30,AWKRDRVFETQY
NA,14,TRBJ2-5,TRBV7-9,ASSLGRTHRQETQY
NA,12,TRBJ2-7,TRBV6-5,ASRPWGGNYEQY
NA,12,TRBJ1-1,TRBV6-2/TRBV6-3,ASSYQAANTEAF
NA,11,TRBJ1-1,TRBV10-3,AARQGADTEAF
NA,16,TRBJ2-5,TRBV30,AWKAERRGVATQETQY
NA,12,TRBJ2-5,TRBV7-8,ASSSTSGYGTQY
NA,17,TRBJ1-5,TRBV12-5,ASGLDPAAKRGSNQPQH
NA,16,TRBJ1-5,TRBV7-8,ASSLGRVEYIGNQPQH
once,12,TRBJ2-7,TRBV7-2,ASSLGGLAGFLY
NA,11,TRBJ1-2,TRBV3-1/TRBV3-2,ASSLGQGRGYT
NA,13,TRBJ1-6,TRBV27,ASMVGSSYNSPLH
NA,8,TRBJ1-1,TRBV29-1,SGGVAEAF
once,13,TRBJ2-5,TRBV7-2,ASSSTTDRGETQY
NA,12,TRBJ1-1,TRBV6-2/TRBV6-3,ASGLRGANTEAF